One and the same sample provided the 4 T cell receptor beta chains below, sequenced in a study of identical twins. From the 5' RACE reads, TCRdb called clonotypes with MiXCR, one entry per CDR3 protein. In the table there are some 560,000 distinct CDR3 sequences, roughly 9.9% of which are singletons. In addition, the sample was reused for a study of yellow fever vaccine responses in identical twins.

Input material: PBMCs. The receptors stem from a woman younger than 35 in good health.

At least ten counts were recorded for this clonotype. The rearrangement joins TRBV20-1 to TRBJ1-1; D remains unclear. V lost 0 bases to trimming and J lost 10 bases, with 9 bases between them. The germline CDR1 and CDR2 sequences are DFQATT and SNEGSKA (reference sequence). The CDR3 length is 11 residues. The CDR3 is CSARDEWGAFF. The CDR3, as DNA: TGCAGTGCTAGAGACGAATGGGGAGCTTTCTTT.

This clonotype was detected many times. J is TRBJ2-1 and V is TRBV9; 9 nucleotides align to TRBD1. V gave up 3 bases and J gave up 4 bases; unmatched junction bases: 8. CDR1 and CDR2 from the germline V gene are SGDLS and YYNGEE. The CDR3 is 16 amino acids. The CDR3, as DNA: TGTGCCAGCAGCGCCGAACAGGGGGCGGTATACAATGAGCAGTTCTTC. Protein product: CASSAEQGAVYNEQFF.

The chain is built from TRBV2 and TRBJ2-1; no definite D call. CDR1 and CDR2 from the germline V gene are SNHLY and FYNNEI. The CDR3 consists of 14 residues. V was trimmed by 7 bases and J by 1 base, leaving 11 bases between them. The CDR3 nucleotides read TGTGCCAGCACCCCGCAACTTTCCTACAATGAGCAGTTCTTC. Amino acid sequence: CASTPQLSYNEQFF.

This clonotype has only a few counts. The chain has TRBV9 and TRBJ2-5, with D perhaps matching TRBD1 or TRBD2 (6 bases each). The CDR3 sequence is 14 residues long. Trimming took off 0 bases at V and 1 base at J, with 7 bases between the two ends. Germline CDR1 and CDR2: SGDLS and YYNGEE. The DNA for the CDR3 is TGTGCCAGCAGCGTAGCGGGGGCCCAAGAGACCCAGTACTTC. Residues: CASSVAGAQETQYF.